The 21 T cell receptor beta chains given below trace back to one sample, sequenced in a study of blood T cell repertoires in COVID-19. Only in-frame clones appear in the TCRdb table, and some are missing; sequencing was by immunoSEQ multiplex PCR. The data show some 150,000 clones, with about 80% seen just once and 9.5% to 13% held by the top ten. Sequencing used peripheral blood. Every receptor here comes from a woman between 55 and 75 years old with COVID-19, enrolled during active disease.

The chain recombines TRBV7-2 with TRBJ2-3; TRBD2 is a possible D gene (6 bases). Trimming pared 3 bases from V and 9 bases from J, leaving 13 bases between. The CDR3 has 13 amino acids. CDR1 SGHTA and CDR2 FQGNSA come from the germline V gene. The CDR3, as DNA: TGTGCCAGCAGCTTCGGAGGGCGGAGGACGCAGTATTTT. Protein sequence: CASSFGGRRTQYF.

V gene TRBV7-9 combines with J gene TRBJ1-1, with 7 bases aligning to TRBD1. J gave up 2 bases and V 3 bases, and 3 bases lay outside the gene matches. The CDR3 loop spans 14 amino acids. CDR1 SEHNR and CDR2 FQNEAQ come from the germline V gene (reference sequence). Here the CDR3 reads CASSFGQANTEAFF. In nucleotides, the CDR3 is TGTGCCAGCAGCTTCGGACAGGCCAACACTGAAGCTTTCTTT. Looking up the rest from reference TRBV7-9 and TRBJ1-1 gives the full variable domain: DTGVSQNPRHKITKRGQNVTFRCDPISEHNRLYWYRQTLGQGPEFLTYFQNEAQLEKSRLLSDRFSAERPKGSFSTLEIQRTEQGDSAMYLCASSFGQANTEAFFGQGTRLTVV.

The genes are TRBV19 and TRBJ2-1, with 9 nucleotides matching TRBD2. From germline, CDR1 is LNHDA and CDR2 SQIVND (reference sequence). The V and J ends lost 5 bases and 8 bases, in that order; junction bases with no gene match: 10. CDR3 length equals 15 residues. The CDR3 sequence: CASSVIAGEGYEQFF. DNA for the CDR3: TGTGCCAGTAGTGTAATAGCGGGAGAGGGGTATGAGCAGTTCTTC.

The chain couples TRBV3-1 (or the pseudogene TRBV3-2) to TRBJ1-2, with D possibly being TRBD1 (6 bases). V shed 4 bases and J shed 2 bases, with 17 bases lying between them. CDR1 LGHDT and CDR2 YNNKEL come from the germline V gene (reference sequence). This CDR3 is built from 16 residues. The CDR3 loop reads CASSRTGQPLNYGYTF. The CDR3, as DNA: TGTGCCAGCAGCCGGACCGGACAGCCCCTAAACTATGGCTACACCTTC.

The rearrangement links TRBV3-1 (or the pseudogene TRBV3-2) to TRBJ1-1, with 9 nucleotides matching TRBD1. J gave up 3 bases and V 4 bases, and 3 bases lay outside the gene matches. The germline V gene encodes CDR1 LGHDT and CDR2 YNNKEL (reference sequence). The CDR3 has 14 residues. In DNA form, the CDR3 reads TGTGCCAGCAGCCCTAACAGGGGGCACACTGAAGCTTTCTTT. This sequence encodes CASSPNRGHTEAFF.

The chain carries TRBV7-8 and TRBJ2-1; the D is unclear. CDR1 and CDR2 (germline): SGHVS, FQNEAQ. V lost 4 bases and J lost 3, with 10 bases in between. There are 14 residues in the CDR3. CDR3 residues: CASSYQVVYNEQFF. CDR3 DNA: TGTGCCAGCAGCTACCAGGTGGTCTACAATGAGCAGTTCTTC.

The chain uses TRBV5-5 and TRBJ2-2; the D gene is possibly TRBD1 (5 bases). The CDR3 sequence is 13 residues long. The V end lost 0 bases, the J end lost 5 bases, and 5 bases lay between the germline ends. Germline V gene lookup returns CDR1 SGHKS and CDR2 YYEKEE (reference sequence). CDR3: CASSLAGTGELFF. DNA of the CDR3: TGTGCCAGCAGCTTGGCAGGGACCGGGGAGCTGTTTTTT.

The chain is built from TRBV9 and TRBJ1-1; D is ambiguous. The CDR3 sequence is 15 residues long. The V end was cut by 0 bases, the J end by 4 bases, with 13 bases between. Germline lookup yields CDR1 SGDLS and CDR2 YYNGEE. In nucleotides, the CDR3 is TGTGCCAGCAGCGTAGATCCAGGTGTTCGCACTGAAGCTTTCTTT. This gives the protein CASSVDPGVRTEAFF. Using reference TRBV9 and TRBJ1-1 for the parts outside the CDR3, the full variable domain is DSGVTQTPKHLITATGQRVTLRCSPRSGDLSVYWYQQSLDQGLQFLIQYYNGEERAKGNILERFSAQQFPDLHSELNLSSLELGDSALYFCASSVDPGVRTEAFFGQGTRLTVV.

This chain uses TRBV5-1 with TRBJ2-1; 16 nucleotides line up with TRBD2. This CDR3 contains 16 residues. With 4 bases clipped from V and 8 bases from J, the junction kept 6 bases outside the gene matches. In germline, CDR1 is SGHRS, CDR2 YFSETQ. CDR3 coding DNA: TGCGCCAGCAGCCGTCCGGGACTAGCGGGAGGGGATGAGCAGTTCTTC. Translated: CASSRPGLAGGDEQFF.

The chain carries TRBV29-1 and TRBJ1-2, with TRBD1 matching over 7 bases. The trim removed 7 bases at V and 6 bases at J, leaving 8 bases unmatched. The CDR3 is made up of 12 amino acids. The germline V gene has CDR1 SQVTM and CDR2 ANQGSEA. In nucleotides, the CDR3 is TGCAGCGATTTCGGGACAGTCGATGGCTACACCTTC. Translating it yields CSDFGTVDGYTF. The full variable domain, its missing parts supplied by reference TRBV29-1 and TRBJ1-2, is SAVISQKPSRDICQRGTSLTIQCQVDSQVTMMFWYRQQPGQSLTLIATANQGSEATYESGFVIDKFPISRPNLTFSTLTVSNMSPEDSSIYLCSDFGTVDGYTFGSGTRLTVV.

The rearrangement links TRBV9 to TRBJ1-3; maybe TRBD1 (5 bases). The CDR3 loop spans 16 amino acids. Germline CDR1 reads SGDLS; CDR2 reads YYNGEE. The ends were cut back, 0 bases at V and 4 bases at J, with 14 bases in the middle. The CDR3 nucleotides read TGTGCCAGCAGCGTAGAGGCAGGGAAGTTCGGAAACACCATATATTTT. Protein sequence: CASSVEAGKFGNTIYF.

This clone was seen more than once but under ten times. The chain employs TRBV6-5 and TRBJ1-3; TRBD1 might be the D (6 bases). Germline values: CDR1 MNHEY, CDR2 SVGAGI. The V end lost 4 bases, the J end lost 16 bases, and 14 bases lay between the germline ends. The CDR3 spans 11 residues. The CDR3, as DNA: TGTGCCAGCAGTTCCGAACAGGGAATTTATTTT. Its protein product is CASSSEQGIYF.

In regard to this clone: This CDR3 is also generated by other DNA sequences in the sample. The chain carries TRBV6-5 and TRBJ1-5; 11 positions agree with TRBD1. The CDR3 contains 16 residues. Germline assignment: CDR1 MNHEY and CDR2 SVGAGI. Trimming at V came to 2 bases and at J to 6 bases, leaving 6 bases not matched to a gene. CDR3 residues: CASSYQGTGGAQPQHF. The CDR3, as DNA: TGTGCCAGCAGTTACCAAGGGACAGGGGGAGCTCAGCCCCAGCATTTT.

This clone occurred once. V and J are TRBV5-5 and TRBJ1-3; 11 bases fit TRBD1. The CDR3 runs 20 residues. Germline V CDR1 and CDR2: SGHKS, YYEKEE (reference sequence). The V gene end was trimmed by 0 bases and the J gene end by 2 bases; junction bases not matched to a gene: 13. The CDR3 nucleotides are TGTGCCAGCAGCTTGGCCTATGGTAGGGGGACAGGGGGAACTGGAAACACCATATATTTT. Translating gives CASSLAYGRGTGGTGNTIYF. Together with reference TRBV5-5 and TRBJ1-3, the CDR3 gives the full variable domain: DAGVTQSPTHLIKTRGQQVTLRCSPISGHKSVSWYQQVLGQGPQFIFQYYEKEERGRGNFPDRFSARQFPNYSSELNVNALLLGDSALYLCASSLAYGRGTGGTGNTIYFGEGSWLTVV.

CDR3 DNA: TGTGCCAGTAGTCCCCGGGCCGGGGAGCTGTTTTTT. This gives the protein CASSPRAGELFF. The rearrangement links TRBV19 to TRBJ2-2; unclear D gene. CDR1 and CDR2 (germline): LNHDA, SQIVND (reference sequence). V shed 5 bases and J shed 6 bases, with 7 bases lying between them. There are 12 residues in the CDR3.

The CDR3 reads CASSQDRLGGSYEQYF. The CDR3 coding sequence is TGCGCCAGCAGCCAAGATAGATTAGGGGGTTCATACGAGCAGTACTTC. The chain is built from TRBV4-1 and TRBJ2-7, with D perhaps TRBD1 (6 bases). Germline lookup yields CDR1 MGHRA and CDR2 YSYEKL. This CDR3 has 16 residues. Deletions cut 0 bases from V and 4 bases from J, with 16 bases between.

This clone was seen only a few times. The CDR3 loop reads CAWSVGGVTSGNTIYF. For the CDR3, the DNA is TGTGCCTGGAGTGTCGGCGGGGTCACCTCTGGAAACACCATATATTTT. V and J are TRBV30 and TRBJ1-3, with unresolved D. Germline CDR1 and CDR2: GTSNPN and SVGIG (reference sequence). The CDR3 is made up of 16 amino acids. The V and J ends lost 0 bases and 0 bases respectively, with 12 bases between them.

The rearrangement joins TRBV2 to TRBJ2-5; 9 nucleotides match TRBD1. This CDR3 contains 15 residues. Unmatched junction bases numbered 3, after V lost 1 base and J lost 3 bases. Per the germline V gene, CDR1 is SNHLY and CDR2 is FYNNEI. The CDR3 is CASSEDRGQKETQYF. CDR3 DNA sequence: TGTGCCAGCAGTGAAGACAGGGGGCAAAAAGAGACCCAGTACTTC. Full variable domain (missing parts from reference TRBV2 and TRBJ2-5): EPEVTQTPSHQVTQMGQEVILRCVPISNHLYFYWYRQILGQKVEFLVSFYNNEISEKSEIFDDQFSVERPDGSNFTLKIRSTKLEDSAMYFCASSEDRGQKETQYFGPGTRLLVL.

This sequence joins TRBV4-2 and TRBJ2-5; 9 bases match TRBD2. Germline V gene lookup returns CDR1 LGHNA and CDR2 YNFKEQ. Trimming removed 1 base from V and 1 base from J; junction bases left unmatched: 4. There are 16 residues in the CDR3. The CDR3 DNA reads TGTGCCAGCAGCCAAGGGAGCGGGAGGCCCCAAGAGACCCAGTACTTC. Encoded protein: CASSQGSGRPQETQYF.

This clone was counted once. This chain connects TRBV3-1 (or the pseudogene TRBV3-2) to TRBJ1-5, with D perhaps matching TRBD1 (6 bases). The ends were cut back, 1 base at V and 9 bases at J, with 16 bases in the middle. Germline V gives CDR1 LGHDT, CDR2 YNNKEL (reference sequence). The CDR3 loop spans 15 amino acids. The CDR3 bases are TGTGCCAGCAGCCAAGCGTCTCAGGGGATTCGGCCCCAGCATTTT. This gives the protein CASSQASQGIRPQHF.

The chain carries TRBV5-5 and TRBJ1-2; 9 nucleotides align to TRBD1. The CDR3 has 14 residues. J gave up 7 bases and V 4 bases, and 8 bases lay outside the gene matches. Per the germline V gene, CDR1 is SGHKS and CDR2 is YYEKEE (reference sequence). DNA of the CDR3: TGTGCCAGCAGCACAGGGACAGGGATGTTTGGCTACACCTTC. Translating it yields CASSTGTGMFGYTF.